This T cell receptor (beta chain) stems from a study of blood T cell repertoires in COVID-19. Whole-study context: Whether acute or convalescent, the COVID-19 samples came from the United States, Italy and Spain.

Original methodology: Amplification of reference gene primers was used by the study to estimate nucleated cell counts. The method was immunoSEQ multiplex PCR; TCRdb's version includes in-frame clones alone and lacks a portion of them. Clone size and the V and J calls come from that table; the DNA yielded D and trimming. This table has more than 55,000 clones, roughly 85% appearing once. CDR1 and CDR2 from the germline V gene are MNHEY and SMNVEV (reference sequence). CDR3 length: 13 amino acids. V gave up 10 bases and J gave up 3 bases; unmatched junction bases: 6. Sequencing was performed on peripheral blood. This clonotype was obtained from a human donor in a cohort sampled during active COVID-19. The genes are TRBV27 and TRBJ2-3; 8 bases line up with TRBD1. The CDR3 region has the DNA TGTGCCACTCCCACAGGGGGAACAGATACGCAGTATTTT. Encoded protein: CATPTGGTDTQYF.